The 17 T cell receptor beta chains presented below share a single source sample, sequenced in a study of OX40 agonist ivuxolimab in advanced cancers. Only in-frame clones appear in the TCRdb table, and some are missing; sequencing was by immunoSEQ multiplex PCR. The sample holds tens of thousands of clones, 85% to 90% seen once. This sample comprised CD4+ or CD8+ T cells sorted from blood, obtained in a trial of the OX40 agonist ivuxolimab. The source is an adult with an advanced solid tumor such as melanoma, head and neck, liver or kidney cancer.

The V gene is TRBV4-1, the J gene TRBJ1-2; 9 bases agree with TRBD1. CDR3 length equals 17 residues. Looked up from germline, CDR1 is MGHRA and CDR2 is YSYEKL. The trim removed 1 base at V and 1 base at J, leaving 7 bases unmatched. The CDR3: CASSQGDRVLLNYGYTF. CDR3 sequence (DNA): TGCGCCAGCAGCCAAGGGGACAGGGTTCTTCTTAACTATGGCTACACCTTC.

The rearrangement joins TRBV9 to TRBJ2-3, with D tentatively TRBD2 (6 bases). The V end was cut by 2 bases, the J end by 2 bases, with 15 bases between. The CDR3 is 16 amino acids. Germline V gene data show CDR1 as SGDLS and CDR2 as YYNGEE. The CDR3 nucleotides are TGTGCCAGCAGCGTTGGGTCTAGCGCCCCCACAGATACGCAGTATTTT. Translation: CASSVGSSAPTDTQYF.

CDR3 in amino acids: CASSYSIWGPGFIAFF. The CDR3 nucleotides are TGTGCCAGCAGTTACTCGATATGGGGACCGGGGTTTATAGCTTTCTTT. V is TRBV6-6 and J is TRBJ1-1, with a tentative D call TRBD1 (5 bases). The CDR3 loop spans 16 amino acids. Germline lookup yields CDR1 MNHNY and CDR2 SVGAGI (reference sequence). Trimming pared 0 bases from V and 10 bases from J, leaving 21 bases between.

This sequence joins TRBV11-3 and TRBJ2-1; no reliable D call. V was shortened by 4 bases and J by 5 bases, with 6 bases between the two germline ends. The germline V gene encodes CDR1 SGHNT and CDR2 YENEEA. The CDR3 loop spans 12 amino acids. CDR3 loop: CASSSDHNEQFF. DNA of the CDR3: TGTGCCAGCAGCTCGGACCACAATGAGCAGTTCTTC.

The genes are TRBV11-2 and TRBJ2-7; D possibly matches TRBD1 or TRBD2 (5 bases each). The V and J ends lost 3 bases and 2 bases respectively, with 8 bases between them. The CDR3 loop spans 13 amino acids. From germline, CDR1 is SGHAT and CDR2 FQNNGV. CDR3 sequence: CASSLGVTYEQYF. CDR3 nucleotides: TGTGCCAGCAGCTTGGGGGTTACCTACGAGCAGTACTTC.

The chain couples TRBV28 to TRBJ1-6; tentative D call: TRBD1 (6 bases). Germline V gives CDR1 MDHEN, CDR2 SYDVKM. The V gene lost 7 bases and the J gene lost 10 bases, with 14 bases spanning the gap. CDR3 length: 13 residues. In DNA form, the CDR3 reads TGTGCCAGCACGCTACAGGGTATCTCACCCCTCCACTTT. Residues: CASTLQGISPLHF.

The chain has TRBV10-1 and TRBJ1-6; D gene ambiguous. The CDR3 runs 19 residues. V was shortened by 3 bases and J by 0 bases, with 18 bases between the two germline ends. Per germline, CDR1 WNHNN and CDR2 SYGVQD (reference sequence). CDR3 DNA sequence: TGCGCCAGCAGTGAAAGAACGGGAGACCGGAGCTCCTATAATTCACCCCTCCACTTT. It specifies CASSERTGDRSSYNSPLHF.

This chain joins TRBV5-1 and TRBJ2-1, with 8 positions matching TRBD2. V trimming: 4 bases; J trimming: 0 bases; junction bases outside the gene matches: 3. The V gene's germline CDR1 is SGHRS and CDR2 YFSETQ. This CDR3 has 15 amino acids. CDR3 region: CASSRSGGSYNEQFF. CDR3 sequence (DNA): TGCGCCAGCAGCAGAAGCGGGGGCTCCTACAATGAGCAGTTCTTC.

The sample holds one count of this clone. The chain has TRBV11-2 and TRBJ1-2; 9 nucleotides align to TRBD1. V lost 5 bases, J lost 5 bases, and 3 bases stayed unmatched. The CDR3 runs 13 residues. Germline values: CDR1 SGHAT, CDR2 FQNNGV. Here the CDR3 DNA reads TGTGCCAGCAGCGTGGACAGGGGATATGGCTACACCTTC. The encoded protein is CASSVDRGYGYTF.

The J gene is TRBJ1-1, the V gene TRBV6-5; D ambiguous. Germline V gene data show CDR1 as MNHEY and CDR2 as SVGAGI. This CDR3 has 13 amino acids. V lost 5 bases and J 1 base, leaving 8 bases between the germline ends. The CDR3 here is CASSTPWNTEAFF. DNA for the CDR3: TGTGCCAGCAGTACGCCATGGAACACTGAAGCTTTCTTT.

CDR3 in amino acids: CASSPRGDTQYF. The CDR3 region has the DNA TGCGCCAGCAGCCCCCGGGGAGATACGCAGTATTTT. The rearrangement joins TRBV23-1 to TRBJ2-3; D possibly corresponds to TRBD2 (5 bases). TRBV23-1 is an open reading frame, and its role is uncertain. V lost 6 bases and J lost 5, with 9 bases in between. CDR3 length: 12 amino acids.

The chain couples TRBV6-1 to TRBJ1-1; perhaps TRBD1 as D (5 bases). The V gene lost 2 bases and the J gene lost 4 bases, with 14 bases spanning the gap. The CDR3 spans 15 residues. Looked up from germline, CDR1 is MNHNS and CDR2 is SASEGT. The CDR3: CASSETTVAGTEAFF. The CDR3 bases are TGTGCCAGCAGTGAAACGACAGTAGCGGGCACTGAAGCTTTCTTT.

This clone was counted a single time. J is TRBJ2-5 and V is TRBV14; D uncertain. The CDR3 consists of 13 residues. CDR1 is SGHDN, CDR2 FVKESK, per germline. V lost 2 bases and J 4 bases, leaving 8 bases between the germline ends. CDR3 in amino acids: CASSQFSGETQYF. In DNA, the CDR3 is TGTGCCAGCAGCCAATTTTCGGGAGAGACCCAGTACTTC.

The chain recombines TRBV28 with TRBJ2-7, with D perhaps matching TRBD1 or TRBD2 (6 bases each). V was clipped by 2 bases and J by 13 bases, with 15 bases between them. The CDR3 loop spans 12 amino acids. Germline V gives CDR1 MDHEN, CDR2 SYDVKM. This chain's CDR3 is CASSLRRDKAYF. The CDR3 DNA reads TGTGCCAGCAGTTTAAGGAGGGACAAGGCCTACTTC. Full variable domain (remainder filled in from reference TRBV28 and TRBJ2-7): DVKVTQSSRYLVKRTGEKVFLECVQDMDHENMFWYRQDPGLGLRLIYFSYDVKMKEKGDIPEGYSVSREKKERFSLILESASTNQTSMYLCASSLRRDKAYFGPGTRLTVT.

For the CDR3, the DNA is TGTGCCAGCAGTGGGCTAGCGGGGGCCCTGAACACCGGGGAGCTGTTTTTT. Translation gives CASSGLAGALNTGELFF. J is TRBJ2-2 and V is TRBV2; 10 positions agree with TRBD2. The CDR3 totals 17 residues. The V gene end was trimmed by 4 bases and the J gene end by 1 base; junction bases not matched to a gene: 6. The V gene's germline CDR1 is SNHLY and CDR2 FYNNEI.

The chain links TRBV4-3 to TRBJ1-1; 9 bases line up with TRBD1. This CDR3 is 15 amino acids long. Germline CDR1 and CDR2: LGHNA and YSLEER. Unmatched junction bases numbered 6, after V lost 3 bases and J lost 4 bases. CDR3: CASSQGTGFGTEAFF. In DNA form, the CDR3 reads TGCGCCAGCAGCCAGGGGACAGGGTTCGGCACTGAAGCTTTCTTT.

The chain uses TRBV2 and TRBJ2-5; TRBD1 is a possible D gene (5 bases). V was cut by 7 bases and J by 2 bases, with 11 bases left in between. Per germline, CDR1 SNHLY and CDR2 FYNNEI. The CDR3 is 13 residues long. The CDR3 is CASNNQGQETQYF. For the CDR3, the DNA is TGTGCCAGCAATAATCAGGGTCAAGAGACCCAGTACTTC.